The 7 T cell receptor beta chains below all came from one sample that was sequenced in a study of T-cell reconstitution after alpha-beta-depleted transplantation in children. Using unique molecular identifiers, the investigators prepared the TCRbeta library. TCRdb ran MiXCR on the PCR reads and lists one entry per CDR3 protein. This table holds 600,000 to 800,000 distinct CDR3 sequences, less than 15% found once. The specimen was PBMCs, collected before TCRalphabeta/CD19-depleted stem cell transplant. These receptors originate from a girl aged 2 to 9 with congenital amegakaryocytic thrombocytopenia, due to receive a stem cell transplant.

At least ten counts were recorded for this clonotype. The chain combines TRBV5-1 with TRBJ1-2; D perhaps matches TRBD1 (6 bases). The CDR3 covers 14 residues. Germline values: CDR1 SGHRS, CDR2 YFSETQ. The V end lost 4 bases, the J end lost 6 bases, and 16 bases lay between the germline ends. The CDR3 DNA reads TGCGCCAGCAGCCTGGGGAGAACAGGGAATGGCTACACCTTC. It yields the protein CASSLGRTGNGYTF.

This clonotype showed up just a few times. The chain uses TRBV5-1 and TRBJ1-1; D is uncertain. Germline loops: CDR1 SGHRS, CDR2 YFSETQ. The V end was cut by 2 bases, the J end by 1 base, with 12 bases between. The CDR3 covers 15 residues. In DNA form, the CDR3 reads TGCGCCAGCAGCTTAAGTGGGCAGTCGAACACTGAAGCTTTCTTT. Encoded protein: CASSLSGQSNTEAFF.

This clonotype was picked up many times. The V call is TRBV20-1, the J call TRBJ2-3; 8 nucleotides align to TRBD2. The CDR3 runs to 14 residues. Germline V gene sequence: CDR1 DFQATT, CDR2 SNEGSKA (reference sequence). Trimming removed 3 bases from V and 1 base from J; junction bases left unmatched: 3. Here the CDR3 DNA reads TGCAGTGCTAGTCTGCGGGAGGGCACAGATACGCAGTATTTT. The encoded protein is CSASLREGTDTQYF.

This sequence joins TRBV15 and TRBJ2-3; 7 bases are shared with TRBD2. Germline loops: CDR1 LNHNV, CDR2 YYDKDF (reference sequence). The CDR3 covers 19 residues. V trimming: 0 bases; J trimming: 0 bases; junction bases outside the gene matches: 12. In DNA form, the CDR3 reads TGTGCCACCAGCAGAGAGCCTTATTCTAGCGGAACTAGCACAGATACGCAGTATTTT. Residues: CATSREPYSSGTSTDTQYF.

The CDR3 nucleotides read TGTGCCACCAGCAGCGCTACTGGGACTAGTACTTCGTTAGTGGGAGAGACCCAGTACTTC. Translating gives CATSSATGTSTSLVGETQYF. The rearrangement joins TRBV15 to TRBJ2-5; TRBD2 aligns across 8 bases. V lost 3 bases to trimming and J lost 4 bases; unmatched junction nucleotides: 22. The CDR3 extends over 20 amino acids. Per germline, CDR1 LNHNV and CDR2 YYDKDF (reference sequence).

At least ten counts were recorded for this clonotype. The J gene is TRBJ1-2, the V gene TRBV20-1; no firm D call. Per the germline V gene, CDR1 is DFQATT and CDR2 is SNEGSKA (reference sequence). The V gene lost 2 bases and the J gene lost 4 bases, with 11 bases spanning the gap. The CDR3 length is 13 residues. The chain's CDR3 is CSARTIRPYGYTF. In nucleotides, the CDR3 is TGCAGTGCTAGAACTATAAGGCCCTATGGCTACACCTTC.

This clonotype was counted ten times or more. V and J are TRBV20-1 and TRBJ2-1, with 8 bases identical to TRBD2. V lost 2 bases, J lost 9 bases, and 9 bases stayed unmatched. CDR3 size: 14 residues. The germline CDR1 and CDR2 sequences are DFQATT and SNEGSKA (reference sequence). For the CDR3, the DNA is TGCAGTGCTAGACCATCCGGGACTAGAATTGAGCAGTTCTTC. This gives the protein CSARPSGTRIEQFF.